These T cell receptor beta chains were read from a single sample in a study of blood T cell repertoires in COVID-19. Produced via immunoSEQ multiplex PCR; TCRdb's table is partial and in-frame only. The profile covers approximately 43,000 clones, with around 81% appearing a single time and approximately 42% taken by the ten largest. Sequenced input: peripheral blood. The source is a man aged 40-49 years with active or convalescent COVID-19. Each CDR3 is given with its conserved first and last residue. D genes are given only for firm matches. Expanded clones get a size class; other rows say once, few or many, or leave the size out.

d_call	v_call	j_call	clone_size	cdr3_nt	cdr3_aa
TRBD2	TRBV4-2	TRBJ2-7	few	TGTGCCAGCAGCCAAGACGAGGCTAGCGGGAGCTACGAGCAGTACTTC	CASSQDEASGSYEQYF
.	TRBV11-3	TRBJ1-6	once	TGTGCCAGCAGCCGGGGGTCGTATTCACCCCTCCACTTT	CASSRGSYSPLHF
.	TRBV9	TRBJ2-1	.	TGTGCCAGCAGCGTAGAGGGGGGGATAGGCTACAATGAGCAGTTCTTC	CASSVEGGIGYNEQFF
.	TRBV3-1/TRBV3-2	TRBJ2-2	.	TGTGCCAGCAGCCAAGGTAGAACGAACACCGGGGAGCTGTTTTTT	CASSQGRTNTGELFF
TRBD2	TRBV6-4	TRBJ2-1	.	TGTGCCAGCAGTGACTCAGCGGGGGGGCCCAATGAGCAGTTCTTC	CASSDSAGGPNEQFF
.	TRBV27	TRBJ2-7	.	TGTGCCAGCAGAAGTCCCGGGACAAATAACTACGAGCAGTACTTC	CASRSPGTNNYEQYF
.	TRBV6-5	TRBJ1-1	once	TGTGCCAGCAGTTACGGGGGCGGGGGCGAAGCTTTCTTT	CASSYGGGGEAFF
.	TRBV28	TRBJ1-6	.	TGTGCCAGCAGACAGGCAAGCTCCTATAATTCACCCCTCCACTTT	CASRQASSYNSPLHF
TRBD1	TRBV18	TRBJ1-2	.	TGTGCCAGCTCACCAGATGTTGAACAGGGGGCTTACTATGGCTACACCTTC	CASSPDVEQGAYYGYTF
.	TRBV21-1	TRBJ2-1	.	TGTGCCAGCAGCAAAGAAGAGGGGGGGCCACACAATGAGCAGTTCTTC	CASSKEEGGPHNEQFF
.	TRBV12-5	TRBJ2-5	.	TGTGCTAGTGGCCGTGGACAGATCCAAGAGACCCAGTACTTC	CASGRGQIQETQYF
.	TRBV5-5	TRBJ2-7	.	TGTGCCAGCTTAGGGCGGGGGCCCTACGAGCAGTACTTC	CASLGRGPYEQYF
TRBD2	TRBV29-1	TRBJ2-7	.	TGCAGCGTTGCGTTTGGGACTAGCGGGCCTTCCTACGAGCAGTACTTC	CSVAFGTSGPSYEQYF
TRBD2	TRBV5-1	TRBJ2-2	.	TGCGCCAGCAGCTTGTCGGCGGGAGGATGGACCGGGGAGCTGTTTTTT	CASSLSAGGWTGELFF
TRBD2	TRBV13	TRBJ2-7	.	TGTGCCAGCAGCCCGTCGACTAGCGGGAGGCAGTCCTACGAGCAGTACTTC	CASSPSTSGRQSYEQYF